The TCR beta chain under discussion was sequenced for a study of blood T cell repertoires in COVID-19. Study as a whole: Acute-phase and convalescent COVID-19 samples originated in the United States, Italy and Spain.

TCRdb's table, derived via immunoSEQ multiplex PCR, lists solely in-frame clones and lacks some. The sample consists of about 170,000 clones, around 90% of them appearing once. Germline V gives CDR1 MGHRA, CDR2 YSYEKL. This CDR3 is 16 amino acids long. J lost 0 bases, V lost 1 base, and 2 bases had no gene match. The TCR originated in a man in his forties or fifties who had recovered from COVID-19. Material: peripheral blood. The chain uses TRBV4-1 and TRBJ2-7, with TRBD2 matching over 11 bases. The CDR3 loop is CASSQGLAGGSYEQYF. The CDR3 nucleotides read TGCGCCAGCAGCCAAGGTCTAGCGGGGGGCTCCTACGAGCAGTACTTC.